This section outlines one T cell receptor (beta chain) sequence together with its context. The entry originates in a study of shared clonotypes between healthy human individuals. TCRdb's copy holds only in-frame clones and misses some; the assay was immunoSEQ multiplex PCR. Here the sample spans about half a million clones, 79% being singletons. The sequence came from a middle-aged woman in good health. Some clones in this sample may be carry-over from other donors' samples. The sample comprised PBMCs.

CDR3 bases: TGCAGCCTATCGGGGCCTCCTGGAAACACCATATATTTT. Its translation: CSLSGPPGNTIYF. The V call is TRBV29-1, the J call TRBJ1-3; D is possibly TRBD1 (5 bases). This CDR3 has 13 amino acids. Germline CDR1 is SQVTM and CDR2 is ANQGSEA. Trimming removed 8 bases from V and 2 bases from J, with 13 bases in between.